Below, 11 T cell receptor beta chains from the same sample are listed, as sequenced in a study of T cell responses to AZD1222 COVID-19 vaccine. Assay used: immunoSEQ multiplex PCR; TCRdb lists only in-frame clones, some missing. The sample has some 120,000 clones; 70% to 90% are singletons. The sequencing used peripheral blood, collected on day 0 of AZD1222 vaccination. The receptors shown here come from an adult in good health.

The rearrangement links TRBV19 to TRBJ2-7; TRBD2 aligns across 13 bases. The CDR3 is made up of 15 amino acids. Germline loops: CDR1 LNHDA, CDR2 SQIVND (reference sequence). Trimming cost V 5 bases and J 6 bases; bases outside gene matches: 7. Written as DNA, the CDR3 is TGTGCCAGTAGTCCCGGACTAGCGGGAGTCTCCGAGCAGTACTTC. This translates into CASSPGLAGVSEQYF. Drawing the rest from reference TRBV19 and TRBJ2-7, the complete variable domain is DGGITQSPKYLFRKEGQNVTLSCEQNLNHDAMYWYRQDPGQGLRLIYYSQIVNDFQKGDIAEGYSVSREKKESFPLTVTSAQKNPTAFYLCASSPGLAGVSEQYFGPGTRLTVT.

The chain employs TRBV9 and TRBJ1-2; the D gene is possibly TRBD1 (6 bases). The length of the CDR3 is 14 residues. Germline lookup yields CDR1 SGDLS and CDR2 YYNGEE. Trimming stripped 4 bases from V and 6 bases from J, with 16 bases between. CDR3 bases: TGTGCCAGCAGCCCTAACTCAGGGGCAAATGGCTACACCTTC. Protein: CASSPNSGANGYTF.

The chain links TRBV6-2 or TRBV6-3 to TRBJ1-2, with no clear D. Trimming cost V 6 bases and J 3 bases, with 23 bases left between them. The CDR3 has 17 residues. Germline CDR1 is MNHEY and CDR2 is SVGEGT. Here the CDR3 DNA reads TGTGCCAGCAGGCCTATCTGGGAGGTTAAGGCACACTATGGCTACACCTTC. It is translated as CASRPIWEVKAHYGYTF.

The chain joins TRBV7-9 to TRBJ2-3, with a possible D match to TRBD1 (5 bases). V was shortened by 4 bases and J by 4 bases, with 6 bases between the two germline ends. Per germline, CDR1 SEHNR and CDR2 FQNEAQ (reference sequence). This CDR3 has 12 residues. The CDR3 is CASSSGPDTQYF. The CDR3 coding sequence is TGTGCCAGCAGCTCAGGGCCAGATACGCAGTATTTT.

This clone has more than one count but fewer than ten. The rearrangement links TRBV19 to TRBJ2-1, with TRBD1 identical over 11 bases. Germline V CDR1 and CDR2: LNHDA, SQIVND (reference sequence). The CDR3 extends over 16 amino acids. Unmatched junction bases numbered 6, after V lost 1 base and J lost 7 bases. CDR3 nucleotide sequence: TGTGCCAGTAGTATAGCCGGACAGGGGGCGCGAAATGAGCAGTTCTTC. Protein product: CASSIAGQGARNEQFF.

Turning to this clone: The same CDR3 arises from other DNA sequences in this sample as well. The chain carries TRBV7-2 and TRBJ2-7; TRBD1 aligns across 11 bases. Trimming took 0 bases from V and 3 from J; bases not matched to a gene: 1. The germline V gene encodes CDR1 SGHTA and CDR2 FQGNSA. The CDR3 consists of 15 residues. The CDR3 DNA reads TGTGCCAGCAGCTTAGCCGGGACAGGGGGCTACGAGCAGTACTTC. Protein product: CASSLAGTGGYEQYF.

The J gene is TRBJ1-4, the V gene TRBV7-2; D not certain. V was shortened by 5 bases and J by 6 bases, with 13 bases between the two germline ends. The CDR3 totals 14 residues. Germline CDR1 is SGHTA and CDR2 is FQGNSA. The CDR3 DNA sequence: TGTGCCAGCAGCCTAGTAGGGCTTGATGAAAAACTGTTTTTT. Its translation is CASSLVGLDEKLFF. Complete variable domain (other parts from reference TRBV7-2 and TRBJ1-4): GAGVSQSPSNKVTEKGKDVELRCDPISGHTALYWYRQSLGQGLEFLIYFQGNSAPDKSGLPSDRFSAERTGGSVSTLTIQRTQQEDSAVYLCASSLVGLDEKLFFGSGTQLSVL.

This chain connects TRBV9 to TRBJ1-6; D not certain. With 0 bases removed from V and 10 bases from J, the gap between germline ends came to 11 bases. The CDR3 runs to 14 residues. Germline V gene lookup returns CDR1 SGDLS and CDR2 YYNGEE. CDR3: CASSVADARSPLHF. The CDR3 DNA reads TGTGCCAGCAGCGTAGCTGATGCCCGGTCACCCCTCCACTTT.

This chain uses TRBV5-8 with TRBJ1-3; the D gene is possibly TRBD1 (5 bases). This CDR3 has 15 amino acids. The V end lost 3 bases, the J end lost 0 bases, and 10 bases lay between the germline ends. Germline V gene lookup returns CDR1 SGHTS and CDR2 YDEGEE. The DNA for the CDR3 is TGTGCCAGCAGCTCAGGGCGGATCTCTGGAAACACCATATATTTT. It is translated as CASSSGRISGNTIYF.

This clone has only one observation. CDR3 amino acids: CASSEALGVDGYTF. The CDR3 DNA sequence: TGTGCCAGCAGTGAAGCGCTTGGCGTGGACGGCTACACCTTC. The chain carries TRBV2 and TRBJ1-2; D remains ambiguous. The length of the CDR3 is 14 residues. V gave up 0 bases and J gave up 8 bases, with 13 bases separating them. Germline V gene data show CDR1 as SNHLY and CDR2 as FYNNEI.

The chain couples TRBV6-5 to TRBJ2-2; TRBD1 agrees at 8 bases. This CDR3 is 14 amino acids long. The trim removed 7 bases at V and 9 bases at J, leaving 10 bases unmatched. Germline V gives CDR1 MNHEY, CDR2 SVGAGI. In DNA form, the CDR3 reads TGTGCCAGCACCTTCGACAGGGGAGATCGGGAGCTGTTTTTT. Its translation is CASTFDRGDRELFF.